The sample holds many counts of the clone carrying this TCR beta chain. TCRdb processed the PCR reads anew with MiXCR; each CDR3 protein has one entry. The table includes 50,000 to 75,000 distinct CDR3 sequences, about 20% detected once. These data come from a study of molecular identifiers for immune sequencing clone quantification. The origin of this receptor is a human donor in good health. Some libraries in this study had Jurkat cell RNA spiked in. The sequenced sample consisted of naive CD8+ T cells from blood, with Jurkat cell RNA spiked in. Subset of the sample: FACS-sorted CD8+CD4-CCR7+CD45RA+ naive T cells.

DNA of the CDR3: TGTGCCAGCAGCGTAGGTACGGGAGGGCCGGGCAATGAGCAGTTCTTC. It is translated as CASSVGTGGPGNEQFF. The rearrangement links TRBV9 to TRBJ2-1; 8 positions agree with TRBD2. This CDR3 contains 16 residues. Germline values: CDR1 SGDLS, CDR2 YYNGEE. Trimming cost V 0 bases and J 6 bases; bases outside gene matches: 8.